These 22 T cell receptor beta chains were all obtained from the same sample, sequenced in a study of blood T cell repertoires in COVID-19. Profiling relied on immunoSEQ multiplex PCR, and the TCRdb table lists in-frame clones only, not all of them. This sample has approximately 140,000 clones; approximately 90% occur once, and the top ten carry roughly 4%. Sequences were obtained from PBMCs or T cells enriched from blood (not recorded which). These receptors all stem from a woman aged 40 to 50 who had been exposed to COVID-19.

The genes are TRBV7-2 and TRBJ1-5; D is perhaps TRBD1 (5 bases). V lost 0 bases to trimming and J lost 7 bases, with 13 bases between them. CDR3 length: 15 amino acids. Germline V gives CDR1 SGHTA, CDR2 FQGNSA. The chain's CDR3 is CASSLAQGSWQPQHF. Here the CDR3 DNA reads TGTGCCAGCAGCTTAGCCCAGGGCTCATGGCAGCCCCAGCATTTT. Based on the CDR3 plus reference TRBV7-2 and TRBJ1-5, the full variable domain is GAGVSQSPSNKVTEKGKDVELRCDPISGHTALYWYRQSLGQGLEFLIYFQGNSAPDKSGLPSDRFSAERTGGSVSTLTIQRTQQEDSAVYLCASSLAQGSWQPQHFGDGTRLSIL.

This chain links TRBV12-2 with TRBJ2-7; no check of the table's D call, TRBD2, against the DNA was made. TRBV12-2 is classified as a pseudogene. The CDR3 spans 15 residues. This CDR3 is CASRLASGMTYEQYF. CDR3 DNA sequence: TGTGCAAGTCGCTTAGCGAGCGGGATGACCTACGAGCAGTACTTC.

This clone occurred once. V is TRBV19 and J is TRBJ2-5, with 7 bases aligning to TRBD1. Germline V lookup: CDR1 LNHDA, CDR2 SQIVND (reference sequence). The CDR3 sequence is 15 residues long. After removal of 4 bases from V and 5 bases from J, the junction contained 10 bases not matched to a gene. CDR3 amino acids: CASSTGQPWEETQYF. The DNA for the CDR3 is TGTGCCAGTAGTACGGGACAGCCCTGGGAGGAGACCCAGTACTTC.

V gene TRBV11-2 combines with J gene TRBJ2-1; 9 nucleotides line up with TRBD2. The V segment lost 5 bases and the J segment 7 bases; nucleotides outside the gene matches: 9. CDR1 is SGHAT, CDR2 FQNNGV, per germline. The CDR3 runs to 15 residues. The CDR3 loop reads CASSPRSAGGNEQFF. For the CDR3, the DNA is TGTGCCAGCAGCCCTCGATCCGCGGGAGGGAATGAGCAGTTCTTC.

The genes are TRBV7-2 and TRBJ1-4; D possibly corresponds to TRBD1 (6 bases). Germline CDR1 and CDR2: SGHTA and FQGNSA. The CDR3 length is 15 residues. V gave up 2 bases and J gave up 6 bases, with 13 bases separating them. The CDR3 protein is CASSLRGGGYEKLFF. The CDR3 coding sequence is TGTGCCAGCAGCTTAAGGGGGGGCGGATATGAAAAACTGTTTTTT.

Concerning this clone: The conserved closing phenylalanine or tryptophan is absent in this CDR3, likely reflecting a read error. The DNA is left out, because the CDR3 cannot be placed on it with certainty; the CDR3 is given as TCRdb lists it. The chain joins TRBV18 to TRBJ2-7; TRBD2 is the table's D call and was not checked against the DNA. Germline CDR1 reads KGHSH; CDR2 reads LQKENI. With termini counted, the CDR3 has 12 amino acids. CDR3 residues: CASSPGTSGWPL.

The sample holds a few counts of this clone. Sequence at one end of the junction differs from germline and may be a read error. The chain employs TRBV6-5 and TRBJ2-7; 8 bases agree with TRBD1. Germline V gene lookup returns CDR1 MNHEY and CDR2 SVGAGI. The CDR3 contains 11 residues. CDR3 region: CASSYPGQEVF. CDR3 sequence (DNA): TGTGCCAGCAGTTACCCGGGACAGGAAGTATTC.

The chain carries TRBV18 and TRBJ1-4; 7 nucleotides match TRBD1. CDR1 KGHSH and CDR2 LQKENI come from the germline V gene. The trim removed 8 bases at V and 5 bases at J, leaving 5 bases unmatched. The CDR3 is 13 residues long. The CDR3 region is CASLRGKNEKLFF. CDR3 sequence (DNA): TGTGCCAGCCTCAGGGGGAAGAATGAAAAACTGTTTTTT.

The chain employs TRBV9 and TRBJ1-3; D ambiguous. Looked up from germline, CDR1 is SGDLS and CDR2 is YYNGEE. The V end lost 0 bases, the J end lost 2 bases, and 12 bases lay between the germline ends. The CDR3 is 16 residues long. The CDR3 nucleotides read TGTGCCAGCAGCGTAGGAGGCGGGTTGACTGGAAACACCATATATTTT. Translating gives CASSVGGGLTGNTIYF.

This chain joins TRBV5-4 and TRBJ1-1; no reliable D call. CDR1 and CDR2 from the germline V gene are SGHNT and YYREEE (reference sequence). Trimming took 0 bases from V and 0 from J, leaving 6 bases between them. This CDR3 region has 14 residues. CDR3 coding DNA: TGTGCCAGCAGCTTGGGCGGCATGAACACTGAAGCTTTCTTT. It yields the protein CASSLGGMNTEAFF.

CDR3 amino acids: CASRAEANTEAFF. DNA for the CDR3: TGCGCCAGCAGGGCGGAAGCCAACACTGAAGCTTTCTTT. The chain recombines TRBV5-1 with TRBJ1-1; D uncertain. This CDR3 is built from 13 residues. V lost 5 bases, J lost 2 bases, and 10 bases lay in between. Looked up from germline, CDR1 is SGHRS and CDR2 is YFSETQ. The whole variable domain, filled in from reference TRBV5-1 and TRBJ1-1, reads KAGVTQTPRYLIKTRGQQVTLSCSPISGHRSVSWYQQTPGQGLQFLFEYFSETQRNKGNFPGRFSGRQFSNSRSEMNVSTLELGDSALYLCASRAEANTEAFFGQGTRLTVV.

The chain carries TRBV10-3 and TRBJ1-3; D perhaps matches TRBD1 (6 bases). CDR1 and CDR2 (germline): ENHRY, SYGVKD. The CDR3 runs 14 residues. The V gene lost 6 bases and the J gene lost 2 bases, with 11 bases spanning the gap. CDR3 residues: CAISGAGAGNTIYF. The DNA for the CDR3 is TGTGCCATCAGCGGCGCAGGGGCTGGAAACACCATATATTTT.

This clone was seen just once. This chain uses TRBV7-9 with TRBJ1-4, with 9 bases fitting TRBD1. After removal of 3 bases from V and 5 bases from J, the junction contained 7 bases not matched to a gene. The CDR3 sequence is 16 residues long. The germline V gene encodes CDR1 SEHNR and CDR2 FQNEAQ (reference sequence). The CDR3 is CASSFFSDRGNEKLFF. The CDR3 DNA is TGTGCCAGCAGCTTTTTTTCCGACAGGGGGAATGAAAAACTGTTTTTT. Supplemented by reference TRBV7-9 and TRBJ1-4, the full variable domain reads DTGVSQNPRHKITKRGQNVTFRCDPISEHNRLYWYRQTLGQGPEFLTYFQNEAQLEKSRLLSDRFSAERPKGSFSTLEIQRTEQGDSAMYLCASSFFSDRGNEKLFFGSGTQLSVL.

The rearrangement joins TRBV6-5 to TRBJ2-7; 7 bases are a match to TRBD1. Unmatched junction bases numbered 6, after V lost 7 bases and J lost 0 bases. Germline CDR1 and CDR2: MNHEY and SVGAGI. The CDR3 runs 14 residues. The CDR3 sequence: CASIRQGTSYEQYF. The CDR3 DNA reads as TGTGCCAGCATCCGACAGGGAACCTCCTACGAGCAGTACTTC.

J is TRBJ2-7 and V is TRBV5-6; 7 bases are shared with TRBD1. This CDR3 spans 15 amino acids. Per the germline V gene, CDR1 is SGHDT and CDR2 is YYEEEE. V shed 1 base and J 3 bases; nucleotides not matched to a gene: 7. In nucleotides, the CDR3 is TGTGCCAGCAGCTTGTGGCCAGGGGGATTCTACGAGCAGTACTTC. Translated: CASSLWPGGFYEQYF.

The rearrangement joins TRBV7-9 to TRBJ1-3; a weak D match, TRBD1 (5 bases). CDR1 SEHNR and CDR2 FQNEAQ come from the germline V gene (reference sequence). The CDR3 extends over 16 amino acids. V lost 5 bases to trimming and J lost 2 bases, with 16 bases between them. CDR3 nucleotide sequence: TGTGCCAGCAGCCCCCCAGGAGGGGATACTGGAAACACCATATATTTT. It translates to CASSPPGGDTGNTIYF.

The J gene is TRBJ1-4, the V gene TRBV24-1; maybe TRBD1 (6 bases). V was clipped by 9 bases and J by 7 bases, with 14 bases between them. The germline V gene encodes CDR1 KGHDR and CDR2 SFDVKD. The CDR3 runs to 13 residues. CDR3 loop: CATGDKFAEKLFF. CDR3 bases: TGTGCCACCGGGGACAAATTTGCTGAAAAACTGTTTTTT.

The rearrangement links TRBV19 to TRBJ1-1; 8 bases align to TRBD1. Germline CDR1 and CDR2: LNHDA and SQIVND (reference sequence). Trimming cost V 3 bases and J 8 bases; bases outside gene matches: 11. The CDR3 contains 15 residues. The CDR3 nucleotides are TGTGCCAGTAGTATCCCCTCCGCTACAGGGGGGGAAGCTTTCTTT. Residues: CASSIPSATGGEAFF.

V gene TRBV28 combines with J gene TRBJ2-7; tentative D call: TRBD2 (6 bases). With 5 bases removed from V and 1 base from J, the gap between germline ends came to 15 bases. The V gene's germline CDR1 is MDHEN and CDR2 SYDVKM. This CDR3 has 15 residues. DNA for the CDR3: TGTGCCAGCAGTATTCCGGTAGCGGCGTCCTACGAGCAGTACTTC. Translated, it gives CASSIPVAASYEQYF.

The chain is built from TRBV19 and TRBJ1-1; 10 bases align to TRBD1. Per germline, CDR1 LNHDA and CDR2 SQIVND (reference sequence). V dropped 5 bases and J dropped 6; count of bases not matched to a gene: 9. The CDR3 loop spans 15 amino acids. The CDR3, as DNA: TGTGCCAGTAGTCCTACCTCGACAGGGGGCCCTGAAGCTTTCTTT. This translates into CASSPTSTGGPEAFF.

The chain employs TRBV9 and TRBJ1-2; 9 bases match TRBD1. Trimming cost V 3 bases and J 4 bases; bases outside gene matches: 10. The germline CDR1 and CDR2 sequences are SGDLS and YYNGEE. The CDR3 length is 16 residues. CDR3 region: CASSGLTGGVPYGYTF. In DNA form, the CDR3 reads TGTGCCAGCAGCGGACTTACAGGGGGCGTACCCTATGGCTACACCTTC.

The chain links TRBV19 to TRBJ1-5; D gene unclear. Between the trimmed V and J ends, which lost 2 bases and 5 bases, there was a span of 7 bases. In germline, CDR1 is LNHDA, CDR2 SQIVND (reference sequence). This CDR3 has 13 residues. CDR3 amino acids: CASSINRYQPQHF. In nucleotides, the CDR3 is TGTGCCAGTAGTATAAACAGATATCAGCCCCAGCATTTT.